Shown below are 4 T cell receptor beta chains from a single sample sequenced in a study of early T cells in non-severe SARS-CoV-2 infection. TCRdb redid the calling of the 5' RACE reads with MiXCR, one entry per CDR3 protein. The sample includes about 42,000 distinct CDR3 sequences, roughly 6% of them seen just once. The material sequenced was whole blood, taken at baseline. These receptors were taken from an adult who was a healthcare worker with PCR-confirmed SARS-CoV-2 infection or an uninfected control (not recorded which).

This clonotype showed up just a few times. CDR3 nucleotides: TGTGCCAGCAGCAGACGGAAGGACGATTCACCCCTCCACTTT. It is translated as CASSRRKDDSPLHF. V is TRBV11-2 and J is TRBJ1-6; D is unclear. The CDR3 sequence is 14 residues long. Germline CDR1 SGHAT, CDR2 FQNNGV. The V gene lost 5 bases and the J gene lost 8 bases, with 13 bases spanning the gap.

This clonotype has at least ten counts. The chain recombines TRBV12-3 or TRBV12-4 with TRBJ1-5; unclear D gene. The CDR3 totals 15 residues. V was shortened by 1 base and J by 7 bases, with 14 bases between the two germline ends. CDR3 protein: CASSLGLSGGQPQHF. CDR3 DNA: TGTGCCAGCAGTTTAGGGTTATCGGGCGGCCAGCCCCAGCATTTT.

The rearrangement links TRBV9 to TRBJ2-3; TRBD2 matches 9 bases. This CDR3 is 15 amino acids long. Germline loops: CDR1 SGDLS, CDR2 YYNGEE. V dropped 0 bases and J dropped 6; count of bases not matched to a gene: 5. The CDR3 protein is CASSVASGAPDTQYF. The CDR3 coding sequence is TGTGCCAGCAGCGTAGCTAGCGGGGCGCCGGATACGCAGTATTTT.

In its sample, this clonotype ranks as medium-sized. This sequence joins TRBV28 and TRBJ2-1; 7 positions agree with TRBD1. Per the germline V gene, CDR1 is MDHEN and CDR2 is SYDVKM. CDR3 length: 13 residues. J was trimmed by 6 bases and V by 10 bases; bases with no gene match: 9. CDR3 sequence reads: CATRTGLSNEQFF. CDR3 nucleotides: TGTGCCACCCGGACAGGTTTGTCCAATGAGCAGTTCTTC.